Listed below are T cell receptor beta chains from one sample, sequenced in a study of cytomegalovirus exposure and HLA in healthy donors. Produced via immunoSEQ multiplex PCR; TCRdb's table is partial and in-frame only. The sample lists about 130,000 clones, 94% occurring once. The specimen sequenced was PBMCs. These receptors originate from a man aged 18-30 years in good health and CMV-seropositive. Each CDR3 is given with its conserved first and last residue.

v_gene: TRBV6-5
j_gene: TRBJ2-2
CDR3aa: CASRVAGELFF

v_gene: TRBV5-4
j_gene: TRBJ2-3
CDR3aa: CASSLDGGDTQYF

v_gene: TRBV5-4
j_gene: TRBJ2-6
CDR3aa: CASSLDRAGANVLTF

v_gene: TRBV29-1
j_gene: TRBJ2-5
CDR3aa: CSVGERETQYF

v_gene: TRBV15
j_gene: TRBJ2-5
CDR3aa: CATSRVHTDRDETQYF

v_gene: TRBV27
j_gene: TRBJ2-7
CDR3aa: CASSLIGGRYEQYF

v_gene: TRBV4-1
j_gene: TRBJ1-1
CDR3aa: CASSQEGANTEAFF

v_gene: TRBV7-6
j_gene: TRBJ1-4
CDR3aa: CASSFGTGGEKLFF

v_gene: TRBV6-5
j_gene: TRBJ2-4
CDR3aa: CASSYSGDTRNIQYF

v_gene: TRBV7-2
j_gene: TRBJ1-2
CDR3aa: CASSLVAREPGYTF

v_gene: TRBV19
j_gene: TRBJ1-4
CDR3aa: CASSWTATNEKLFF

v_gene: TRBV11-2
j_gene: TRBJ2-7
CDR3aa: CASSQNRGPSYEQYF

v_gene: TRBV10-3
j_gene: TRBJ2-7
CDR3aa: CAIKPAGGVELGEQYF

v_gene: TRBV4-1
j_gene: TRBJ1-4
CDR3aa: CASSLQRAGVYEKLFF

v_gene: TRBV29-1
j_gene: TRBJ1-1
CDR3aa: CSTGAEAFF

v_gene: TRBV20-1
j_gene: TRBJ2-1
CDR3aa: CRAASNNEQFF

v_gene: TRBV7-3
j_gene: TRBJ2-1
CDR3aa: CASSFRLAEANEQFF

v_gene: TRBV30
j_gene: TRBJ1-3
CDR3aa: CAWSAGGPGNTIYF

v_gene: TRBV5-4
j_gene: TRBJ2-3
CDR3aa: CASSLGLAGLPDSTDTQYF

v_gene: TRBV27
j_gene: TRBJ2-7
CDR3aa: CASRAPGSRGGQYF

v_gene: TRBV28
j_gene: TRBJ1-6
CDR3aa: CASSANRRNSPLHF

v_gene: TRBV10-3
j_gene: TRBJ2-1
CDR3aa: CAISGSSGSIEQFF

v_gene: TRBV28
j_gene: TRBJ2-3
CDR3aa: CASSLGGSRTDTQYF

v_gene: TRBV2
j_gene: TRBJ2-2
CDR3aa: CASSLSGSAGELFF

v_gene: TRBV4-1
j_gene: TRBJ2-7
CDR3aa: CASSQDARTGYEQYF

v_gene: TRBV5-1
j_gene: TRBJ2-7
CDR3aa: CASSSTGLAAYEQYF

v_gene: TRBV5-1
j_gene: TRBJ1-2
CDR3aa: CASSLFQGDYGYTF